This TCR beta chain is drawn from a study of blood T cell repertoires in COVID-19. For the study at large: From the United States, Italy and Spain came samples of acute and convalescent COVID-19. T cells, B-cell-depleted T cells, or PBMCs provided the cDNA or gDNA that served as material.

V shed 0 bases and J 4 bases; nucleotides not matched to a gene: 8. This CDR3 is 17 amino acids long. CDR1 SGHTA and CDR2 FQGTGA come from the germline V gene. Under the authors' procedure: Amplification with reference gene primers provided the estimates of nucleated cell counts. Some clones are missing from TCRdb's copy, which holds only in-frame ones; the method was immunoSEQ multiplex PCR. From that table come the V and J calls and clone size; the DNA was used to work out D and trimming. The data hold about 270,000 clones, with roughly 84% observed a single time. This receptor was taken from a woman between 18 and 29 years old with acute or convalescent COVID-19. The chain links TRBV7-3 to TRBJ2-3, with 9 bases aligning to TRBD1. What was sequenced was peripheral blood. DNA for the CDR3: TGTGCCAGCAGCTTAACGCCGGGACAGGGACGGCCAGATACGCAGTATTTT. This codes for CASSLTPGQGRPDTQYF.